This T cell receptor beta chain was found in a study of blood T cell repertoires in COVID-19. Study information: The United States, Italy and Spain supplied acute and convalescent COVID-19 samples. Sources were T cells, B-cell-depleted T cells, or PBMCs; the material itself was cDNA or gDNA.

All enrollees were about 18 to 100 years old and from approximately 25 US areas. Two consecutive negative NP/OP PCR tests, clearance, or resolved symptoms defined Cohort 3 recovery. This clone was observed once. Sequenced by immunoSEQ multiplex PCR; TCRdb stores in-frame clones only, minus some. The sample includes around 500,000 clones, roughly 90% of them seen just once. The V gene lost 5 bases and the J gene lost 6 bases, with 19 bases spanning the gap. The CDR3 is made up of 15 amino acids. Germline CDR1 reads SGHTA; CDR2 reads FQGNSA. The source of this sequence is a woman aged 40 to 55 who had recovered from COVID-19. V and J are TRBV7-2 and TRBJ1-2; D is possibly TRBD1 (6 bases). Input material: PBMCs or T cells enriched from blood (not recorded which). The CDR3 sequence is CASSTPGGARNGYTF. DNA of the CDR3: TGTGCCAGCAGCACCCCGGGGGGGGCGAGGAATGGCTACACCTTC.